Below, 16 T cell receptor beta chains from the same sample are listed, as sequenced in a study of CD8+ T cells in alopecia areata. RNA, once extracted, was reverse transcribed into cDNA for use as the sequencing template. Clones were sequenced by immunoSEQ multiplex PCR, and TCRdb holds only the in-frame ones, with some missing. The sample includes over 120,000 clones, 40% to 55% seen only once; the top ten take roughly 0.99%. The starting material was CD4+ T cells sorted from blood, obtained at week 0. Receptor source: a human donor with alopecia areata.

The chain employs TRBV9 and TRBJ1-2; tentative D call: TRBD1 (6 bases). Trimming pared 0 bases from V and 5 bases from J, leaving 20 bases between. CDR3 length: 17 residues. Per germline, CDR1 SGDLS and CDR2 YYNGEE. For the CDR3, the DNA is TGTGCCAGCAGCGTAGAGGTCGGAACAGGGAGGGGGTATGGCTACACCTTC. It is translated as CASSVEVGTGRGYGYTF.

The CDR3 bases are TGTGCCAGCAGTTACGCCCCGGGAGAGACCCAGTACTTC. Its translation is CASSYAPGETQYF. The chain uses TRBV6-5 and TRBJ2-5; D unresolved. V lost 2 bases and J lost 4, with 8 bases in between. The CDR3 is 13 residues long. Germline V lookup: CDR1 MNHEY, CDR2 SVGAGI.

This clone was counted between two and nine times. The CDR3 here is CSVETARTGSEQYF. As DNA, the CDR3 is TGCAGCGTTGAAACGGCACGGACGGGGTCCGAGCAGTACTTC. V usage is TRBV29-1 and J usage is TRBJ2-7; maybe TRBD2 (5 bases). Between the trimmed V and J ends, which lost 2 bases and 6 bases, there was a span of 17 bases. Germline lookup yields CDR1 SQVTM and CDR2 ANQGSEA. This CDR3 spans 14 amino acids.

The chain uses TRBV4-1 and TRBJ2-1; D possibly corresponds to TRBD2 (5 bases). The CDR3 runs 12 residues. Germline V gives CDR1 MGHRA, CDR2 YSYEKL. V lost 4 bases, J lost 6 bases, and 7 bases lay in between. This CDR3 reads CASSRTVNEQFF. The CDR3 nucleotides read TGCGCCAGCAGCCGGACTGTCAATGAGCAGTTCTTC.

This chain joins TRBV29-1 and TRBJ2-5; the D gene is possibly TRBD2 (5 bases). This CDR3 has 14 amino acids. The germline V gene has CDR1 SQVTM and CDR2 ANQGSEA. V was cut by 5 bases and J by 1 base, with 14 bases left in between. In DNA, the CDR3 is TGCAGCGTTTTGGGCTTACGGGGCCAAGAGACCCAGTACTTC. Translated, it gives CSVLGLRGQETQYF.

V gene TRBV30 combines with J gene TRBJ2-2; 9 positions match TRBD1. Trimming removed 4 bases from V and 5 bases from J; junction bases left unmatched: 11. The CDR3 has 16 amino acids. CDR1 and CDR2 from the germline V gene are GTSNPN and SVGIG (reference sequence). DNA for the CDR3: TGTGCCTGGACTTTCACCGGGACAGGGATGACCGGGGAGCTGTTTTTT. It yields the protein CAWTFTGTGMTGELFF.

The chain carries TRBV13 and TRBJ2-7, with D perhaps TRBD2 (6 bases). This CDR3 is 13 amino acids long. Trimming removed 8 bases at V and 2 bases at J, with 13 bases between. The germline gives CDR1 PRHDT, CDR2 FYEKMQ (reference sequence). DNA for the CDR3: TGTGCCAGCCGGGAGCGCACAGCCTACGAGCAGTACTTC. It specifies CASRERTAYEQYF.

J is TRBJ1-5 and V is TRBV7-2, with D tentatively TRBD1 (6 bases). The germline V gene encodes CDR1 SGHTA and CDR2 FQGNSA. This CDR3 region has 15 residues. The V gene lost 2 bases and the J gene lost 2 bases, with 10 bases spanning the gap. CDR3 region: CASSLMGAGNQPQHF. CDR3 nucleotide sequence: TGTGCCAGCAGCTTAATGGGGGCAGGCAATCAGCCCCAGCATTTT.

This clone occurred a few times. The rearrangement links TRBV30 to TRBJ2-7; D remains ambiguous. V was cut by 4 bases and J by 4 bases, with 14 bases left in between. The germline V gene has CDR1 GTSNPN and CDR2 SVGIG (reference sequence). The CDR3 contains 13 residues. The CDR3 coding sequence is TGTGCCTGGAATAGAGACGTGGGGTACGAGCAGTACTTC. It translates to CAWNRDVGYEQYF. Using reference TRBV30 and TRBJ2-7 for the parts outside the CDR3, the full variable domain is SQTIHQWPATLVQPVGSPLSLECTVEGTSNPNLYWYRQAAGRGLQLLFYSVGIGQISSEVPQNLSASRPQDRQFILSSKKLLLSDSGFYLCAWNRDVGYEQYFGPGTRLTVT.

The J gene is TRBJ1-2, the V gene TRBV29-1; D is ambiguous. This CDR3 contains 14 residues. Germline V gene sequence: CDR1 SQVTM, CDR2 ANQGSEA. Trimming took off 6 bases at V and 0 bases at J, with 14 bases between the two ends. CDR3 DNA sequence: TGCAGCGTGGTAGGTCGTTTGACTAACTATGGCTACACCTTC. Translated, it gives CSVVGRLTNYGYTF.

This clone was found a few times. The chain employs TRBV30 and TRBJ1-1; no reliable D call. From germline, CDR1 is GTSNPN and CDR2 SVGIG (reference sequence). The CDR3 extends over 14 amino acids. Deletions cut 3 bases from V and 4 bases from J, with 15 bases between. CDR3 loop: CAWSPLRLSTEAFF. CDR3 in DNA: TGTGCCTGGAGCCCTCTTAGGCTGAGCACTGAAGCTTTCTTT.

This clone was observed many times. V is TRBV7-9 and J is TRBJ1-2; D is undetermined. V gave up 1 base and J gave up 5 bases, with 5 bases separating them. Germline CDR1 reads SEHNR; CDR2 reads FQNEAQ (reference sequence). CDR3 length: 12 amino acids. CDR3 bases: TGTGCCAGCAGCTTAGATAAGTATGGCTACACCTTC. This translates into CASSLDKYGYTF.

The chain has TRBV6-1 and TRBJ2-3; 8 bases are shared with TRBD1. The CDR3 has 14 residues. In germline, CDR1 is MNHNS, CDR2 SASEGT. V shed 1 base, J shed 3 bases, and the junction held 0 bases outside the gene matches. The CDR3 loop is CASSEDRGTDTQYF. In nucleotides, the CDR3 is TGTGCCAGCAGTGAAGACAGGGGGACAGATACGCAGTATTTT.

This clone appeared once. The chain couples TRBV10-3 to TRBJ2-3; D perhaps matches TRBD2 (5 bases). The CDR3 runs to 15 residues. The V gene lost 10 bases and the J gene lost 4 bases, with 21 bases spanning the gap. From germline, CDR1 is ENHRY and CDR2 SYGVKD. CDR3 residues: CATAPGSSSADTQYF. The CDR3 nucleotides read TGTGCCACGGCCCCGGGGTCCTCCAGCGCAGATACGCAGTATTTT.

The CDR3 loop reads CASSYTGTGGREQYF. The CDR3 bases are TGTGCCAGCAGTTACACTGGGACAGGGGGACGAGAGCAGTACTTC. This chain links TRBV6-5 with TRBJ2-7, with 11 bases matching TRBD1. The CDR3 is 15 amino acids. Germline CDR1 reads MNHEY; CDR2 reads SVGAGI. V dropped 2 bases and J dropped 7; count of bases not matched to a gene: 7.

This CDR3 is CSVEDPTGPSWYF. The CDR3 DNA is TGCAGCGTTGAAGACCCGACGGGACCGTCGTGGTACTTC. The chain couples TRBV29-1 to TRBJ2-7; the D call may be TRBD1 or TRBD2 (5 bases each). Per germline, CDR1 SQVTM and CDR2 ANQGSEA. Trimming cost V 0 bases and J 12 bases, with 18 bases left between them. The CDR3 spans 13 residues.